This T cell receptor (beta chain) was documented in a study of OX40 agonist ivuxolimab in advanced cancers. About the study: Patients were given ivuxolimab, an antibody that agonizes OX40 (CD134). Hepatocellular carcinoma, melanoma, renal cell or head and neck cancer affected the dose-escalation patients. Overall study results and limits: At doses 0.1 to 3.0 mg/kg, CD4+ and CD8+ clones expanded.

As to this clone: The antigen remains undetermined.

Some clones are missing from TCRdb's copy, which holds only in-frame ones; the method was immunoSEQ multiplex PCR. This sample has some 28,000 clones, with roughly nine tenths found just once. This CDR3 contains 12 residues. Trimming left V 5 bases short and J 6 bases short, with 11 bases between. CDR1 MGHRA and CDR2 YSYEKL come from the germline V gene. The TCR was taken from an adult with an advanced solid tumor such as melanoma, head and neck, liver or kidney cancer. Sample: CD4+ or CD8+ T cells sorted from blood, taken in a trial of the OX40 agonist ivuxolimab. The chain joins TRBV4-1 to TRBJ2-7; TRBD2 might be the D (6 bases). This chain's CDR3 is CASSSPGVEQYF. The CDR3 nucleotides are TGCGCCAGCAGCTCACCGGGGGTCGAGCAGTACTTC.